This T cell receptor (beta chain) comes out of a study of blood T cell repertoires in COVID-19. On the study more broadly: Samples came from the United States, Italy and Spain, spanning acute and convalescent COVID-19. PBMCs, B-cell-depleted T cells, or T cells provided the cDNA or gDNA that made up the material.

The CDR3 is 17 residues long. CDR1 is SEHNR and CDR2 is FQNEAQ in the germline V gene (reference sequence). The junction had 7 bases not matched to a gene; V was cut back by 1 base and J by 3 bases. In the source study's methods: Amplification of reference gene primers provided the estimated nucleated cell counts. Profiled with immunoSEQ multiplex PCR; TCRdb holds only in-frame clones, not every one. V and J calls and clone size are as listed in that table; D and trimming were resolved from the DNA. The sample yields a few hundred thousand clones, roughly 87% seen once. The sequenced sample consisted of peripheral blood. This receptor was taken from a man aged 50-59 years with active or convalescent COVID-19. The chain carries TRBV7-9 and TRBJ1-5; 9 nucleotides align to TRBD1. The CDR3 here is CASSLGTGTGHNQPQHF. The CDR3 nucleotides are TGTGCCAGCAGCTTAGGGACCGGGACAGGGCACAATCAGCCCCAGCATTTT.